Sequencing of this T cell receptor beta chain was carried out in a study of T cell responses to AZD1222 COVID-19 vaccine. Study at large: The study pooled second doses at about 4 or about 12 weeks.

The CDR3 loop spans 16 amino acids. V was cut by 7 bases and J by 0 bases, with 18 bases left in between. The germline gives CDR1 KGHDR, CDR2 SFDVKD. Assay used: immunoSEQ multiplex PCR; TCRdb lists only in-frame clones, some missing. The sample lists 100,000 to 150,000 clones; under 85% were seen once. Study results and caveats: In a largely white British group with more females than males, clonal diversity was possibly underestimated. The study reported that nearly half of spike-specific TCRs target unmutated variant regions.

Of note for this clone: The antigen remains unidentified.

The receptor was derived from an adult in good health. The sequences come from peripheral blood, collected on day 0 of AZD1222 vaccination. V and J are TRBV24-1 and TRBJ2-7, with a possible D match to TRBD1 (6 bases). The CDR3 DNA is TGTGCCACCAGCTCTTCCCGGACAGCAGCCTCCTACGAGCAGTACTTC. It codes for CATSSSRTAASYEQYF.